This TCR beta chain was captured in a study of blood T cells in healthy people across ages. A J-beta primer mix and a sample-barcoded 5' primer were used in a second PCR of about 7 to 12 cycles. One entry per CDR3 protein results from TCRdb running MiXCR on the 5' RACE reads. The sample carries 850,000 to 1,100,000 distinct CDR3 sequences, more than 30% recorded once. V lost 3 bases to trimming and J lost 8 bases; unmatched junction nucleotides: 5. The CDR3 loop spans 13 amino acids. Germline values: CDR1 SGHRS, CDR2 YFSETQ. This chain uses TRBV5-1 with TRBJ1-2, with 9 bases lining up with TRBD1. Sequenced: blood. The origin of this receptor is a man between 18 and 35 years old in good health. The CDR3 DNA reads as TGCGCCAGCAGCTATACAGGGGGCGCAGGCTACACCTTC. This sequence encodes CASSYTGGAGYTF. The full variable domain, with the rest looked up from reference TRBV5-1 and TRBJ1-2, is KAGVTQTPRYLIKTRGQQVTLSCSPISGHRSVSWYQQTPGQGLQFLFEYFSETQRNKGNFPGRFSGRQFSNSRSEMNVSTLELGDSALYLCASSYTGGAGYTFGSGTRLTVV.